This T cell receptor beta chain was captured in a study of blood T cell repertoires in COVID-19. About the study: Samples came from the United States, Italy and Spain, spanning acute and convalescent COVID-19. Nucleic acid was either cDNA or gDNA, and it came from T cells, B-cell-depleted T cells, or PBMCs.

The V gene's germline CDR1 is MDHEN and CDR2 SYDVKM. The CDR3 length is 12 residues. The V end lost 5 bases, the J end lost 4 bases, and 8 bases lay between the germline ends. Original methodology: Reference gene primer amplification yielded estimated nucleated cell counts. The table came from immunoSEQ multiplex PCR; TCRdb's copy has only in-frame clones and leaves some out. That table supplies the V and J calls and clone size; D and trimming were determined from the DNA. The table shows hundreds of thousands of clones, with approximately 90% occurring only once. Contact with a PCR-confirmed or clinician-diagnosed COVID-19 case occurred within 2 weeks of entry.

The sequence was obtained from a man in his forties or fifties who had been exposed to COVID-19. The rearrangement joins TRBV28 to TRBJ1-1; D gene ambiguous. The sequenced sample was PBMCs or T cells enriched from blood (not recorded which). CDR3 in DNA: TGTGCCAGCAGTAGGTGGAGCACTGAAGCTTTCTTT. Protein sequence: CASSRWSTEAFF.